The T cell receptor (beta chain) described here comes from a study of T-cell reconstitution after alpha-beta-depleted transplantation in children. Preparation of the TCRbeta library used unique molecular identifiers. TCRdb redid the calling of the PCR reads with MiXCR, one entry per CDR3 protein. In the table there are over 400,000 distinct CDR3 sequences, around an eighth of which are singletons. In this sample, this clonotype turned up many times. The sample consisted of PBMCs from the stem cell graft donor, taken from the stem cell graft. The receptor's source is a human donor who donated a stem cell graft to a child with combined immunodeficiency.

The CDR3 protein is CASSQDLPSRGTDTQYF. The CDR3 DNA reads TGCGCCAGCAGCCAAGATTTGCCCAGCCGAGGTACAGATACGCAGTATTTT. The chain combines TRBV4-3 with TRBJ2-3; D is ambiguous. CDR3 size: 17 residues. Germline assignment: CDR1 LGHNA and CDR2 YSLEER. V was pared by 0 bases and J by 3 bases, with 16 bases between.